This passage covers 28 T cell receptor beta chains from one sample sequenced in a study of identical twins (dated by TCRdb to between 2015 and 2016). The library was prepared using 5' RACE. The reads were generated on an Illumina HiSeq 2000. Clones were called with MiXCR by TCRdb after fastp trimmed the public reads at Q25, and only in-frame beta chains were retained. Every distinct CDR3 protein forms one entry, paired with its most common genes and DNA. The sample records under 400,000 distinct CDR3 sequences, approximately 10% of which are singletons. The ten largest clones represent roughly 8.7% of the sample. Specimen: naive T cells sorted from blood. Interpreted using the paper, the cell subset or site label stands for: cells isolated with a human naive T-cell isolation kit. Source of these receptors: a woman aged 50 to 60 in good health.

This clonotype was seen a few times. The chain links TRBV4-1 to TRBJ2-3, with 8 bases lining up with TRBD1. CDR3 length equals 15 residues. The V gene's germline CDR1 is MGHRA and CDR2 YSYEKL. The V segment lost 3 bases and the J segment 3 bases; nucleotides outside the gene matches: 5. CDR3 protein: CASSHQTGDTDTQYF. CDR3 nucleotides: TGCGCCAGCAGCCACCAGACAGGGGATACAGATACGCAGTATTTT.

There are a few counts of this clonotype. V and J are TRBV12-3 or TRBV12-4 and TRBJ1-5, with 9 bases fitting TRBD1. The CDR3 has 14 amino acids. Losses at the gene ends were 5 bases for V and 5 bases for J; bases not matched to a gene: 4. Here the CDR3 reads CASSGRQGDQPQHF. CDR3 coding DNA: TGTGCCAGCAGTGGCCGACAGGGGGATCAGCCCCAGCATTTT.

This clonotype was found many times. The chain recombines TRBV10-3 with TRBJ1-2; TRBD1 aligns across 7 bases. The germline gives CDR1 ENHRY, CDR2 SYGVKD. The CDR3 is made up of 13 amino acids. The junction had 12 bases not matched to a gene; V was cut back by 10 bases and J by 7 bases. The CDR3 DNA is TGTGCCACTGGCCAGGACAGGTCTCGTGGCTACACCTTC. This sequence encodes CATGQDRSRGYTF.

The chain employs TRBV20-1 and TRBJ1-5, with D possibly matching TRBD1 (6 bases). The CDR3 spans 12 residues. V was shortened by 4 bases and J by 6 bases, with 10 bases between the two germline ends. Germline lookup yields CDR1 DFQATT and CDR2 SNEGSKA (reference sequence). The CDR3 sequence: CSATGASQPQHF. The CDR3 nucleotides read TGCAGTGCTACAGGGGCGAGTCAGCCCCAGCATTTT.

This clonotype was found many times. The CDR3 sequence is CASSPLSGNTIYF. CDR3 DNA: TGTGCCAGCAGCCCTCTCTCTGGAAACACCATATATTTT. The rearrangement uses TRBV7-8 and TRBJ1-3; D ambiguous. Germline CDR1 SGHVS, CDR2 FQNEAQ. CDR3 length equals 13 residues. Trimming removed 5 bases at V and 0 bases at J, with 5 bases between.

There are a few counts of this clonotype. The gene calls are TRBV27 and TRBJ2-6; D is unresolved. Trimming cost V 5 bases and J 2 bases, with 4 bases left between them. CDR3 length: 13 amino acids. CDR1 is MNHEY and CDR2 is SMNVEV in the germline V gene (reference sequence). The CDR3 here is CASSGAGANVLTF. Here the CDR3 DNA reads TGTGCCAGCAGTGGCGCTGGGGCCAACGTCCTGACTTTC.

This chain joins TRBV27 and TRBJ2-7; 8 bases match TRBD2. Unmatched junction bases numbered 7, after V lost 4 bases and J lost 2 bases. The CDR3 consists of 15 residues. From germline, CDR1 is MNHEY and CDR2 SMNVEV (reference sequence). CDR3 amino acids: CASSSPTGGTYEQYF. The CDR3 DNA follows: TGTGCCAGCAGTTCACCCACGGGGGGGACCTACGAGCAGTACTTC.

This clonotype was counted at least ten times. This chain uses TRBV7-3 with TRBJ2-3; no reliable D call. CDR3 size: 12 residues. Germline CDR1 is SGHTA and CDR2 is FQGTGA. V was cut by 5 bases and J by 10 bases, with 13 bases left in between. CDR3 DNA sequence: TGTGCCAGCAGCCCCTCCGGGCGTGCGCAGTATTTT. As protein: CASSPSGRAQYF.

The gene calls are TRBV24-1 and TRBJ1-2, with 7 bases that match TRBD1. CDR3 length: 14 residues. Trimming cost V 7 bases and J 6 bases; bases outside gene matches: 10. Looked up from germline, CDR1 is KGHDR and CDR2 is SFDVKD. CDR3 DNA sequence: TGTGCCACCAGCACCCCCCGGACAGGAGATGGCTACACCTTC. Translating it yields CATSTPRTGDGYTF.

This clonotype was counted at least ten times. This sequence joins TRBV5-1 and TRBJ2-5, with 7 positions matching TRBD2. Per the germline V gene, CDR1 is SGHRS and CDR2 is YFSETQ. The V gene end was trimmed by 7 bases and the J gene end by 3 bases; junction bases not matched to a gene: 30. The CDR3 consists of 21 residues. CDR3 bases: TGCGCCAGCTCCTCCTTCGGCGGGCGGTCAGCGGGACTAAAACCCGAAGAGACCCAGTACTTC. It specifies CASSSFGGRSAGLKPEETQYF.

This clonotype was counted a few times. The rearrangement links TRBV6-5 to TRBJ1-1, with TRBD1 as a possible D gene (6 bases). V was pared by 1 base and J by 1 base, with 13 bases between. This CDR3 has 16 residues. CDR1 and CDR2 (germline): MNHEY, SVGAGI. CDR3 region: CASSYFATGPNTEAFF. Here the CDR3 DNA reads TGTGCCAGCAGTTACTTCGCGACAGGCCCGAACACTGAAGCTTTCTTT.

This clonotype has a count of ten or more. V and J are TRBV24-1 and TRBJ1-5, with D tentatively TRBD1 (6 bases). There are 13 residues in the CDR3. The ends were cut back, 12 bases at V and 4 bases at J, with 15 bases in the middle. CDR1 and CDR2 from the germline V gene are KGHDR and SFDVKD. The DNA for the CDR3 is TGTGCCGTCTCCCAGGGGAGAAATCAGCCCCAGCATTTT. The encoded protein is CAVSQGRNQPQHF.

There are many counts of this clonotype. The gene calls are TRBV29-1 and TRBJ1-4; D call uncertain. The CDR3 is 14 amino acids. The germline V and J ends were trimmed by 6 bases and 9 bases, with 20 bases remaining between them. CDR1 is SQVTM and CDR2 is ANQGSEA in the germline V gene. CDR3 sequence reads: CSVDLSGSHQKLFF. CDR3 DNA sequence: TGCAGCGTCGATCTCTCGGGGTCACATCAAAAACTGTTTTTT.

This clonotype came up many times. As DNA, the CDR3 is TGCAGTGCTAGGCCGGGACTACCTCCAATGTGGGATGAGCAGTTCTTC. Translation: CSARPGLPPMWDEQFF. V is TRBV20-1 and J is TRBJ2-1; 7 positions agree with TRBD2. Germline V lookup: CDR1 DFQATT, CDR2 SNEGSKA (reference sequence). This CDR3 has 16 amino acids. Trimming at V came to 3 bases and at J to 8 bases, leaving 16 bases not matched to a gene.

This clonotype was counted at least ten times. The V call is TRBV7-9, the J call TRBJ2-7; either TRBD1 or TRBD2 may fit D (5 bases each). V was shortened by 1 base and J by 12 bases, with 13 bases between the two germline ends. Germline-derived CDR1 and CDR2 are SEHNR and FQNEAQ (reference sequence). The CDR3 has 12 amino acids. The CDR3 nucleotides are TGTGCCAGCAGCTTAGGACAGAGAGGGATGTACTTC. Translation: CASSLGQRGMYF.

This clonotype has a handful of counts. The gene calls are TRBV6-1 and TRBJ2-7; 7 positions match TRBD1. The germline CDR1 and CDR2 sequences are MNHNS and SASEGT. V shed 4 bases and J 7 bases; nucleotides not matched to a gene: 13. The CDR3 loop spans 15 amino acids. CDR3 in amino acids: CASSALPTGSLEQYV. The CDR3 bases are TGTGCCAGCAGTGCCCTCCCGACAGGGTCCTTAGAGCAGTACGTC.

The chain uses TRBV19 and TRBJ2-5; D remains unclear. The CDR3 spans 14 residues. Germline assignment: CDR1 LNHDA and CDR2 SQIVND (reference sequence). V was clipped by 5 bases and J by 1 base, with 11 bases between them. CDR3 residues: CASSSLAPQETQYF. In DNA form, the CDR3 reads TGTGCCAGTAGTTCCCTGGCCCCCCAAGAGACCCAGTACTTC. The full variable domain, its missing parts supplied by reference TRBV19 and TRBJ2-5, is DGGITQSPKYLFRKEGQNVTLSCEQNLNHDAMYWYRQDPGQGLRLIYYSQIVNDFQKGDIAEGYSVSREKKESFPLTVTSAQKNPTAFYLCASSSLAPQETQYFGPGTRLLVL.

The chain recombines TRBV29-1 with TRBJ2-7; 11 bases fit TRBD2. Germline V gene sequence: CDR1 SQVTM, CDR2 ANQGSEA. The CDR3 contains 15 residues. The V segment lost 5 bases and the J segment 2 bases; nucleotides outside the gene matches: 8. The CDR3 loop is CSVFTSGSPPYEQYF. The CDR3 bases are TGCAGCGTTTTTACTAGCGGGAGCCCTCCCTACGAGCAGTACTTC.

This rearrangement joins TRBV6-2 or TRBV6-3 to TRBJ2-1; perhaps TRBD2 as D (5 bases). CDR3 length: 13 amino acids. V dropped 2 bases and J dropped 9 bases, with 11 bases sitting between them. CDR1 and CDR2 from the germline V gene are MNHEY and SVGEGT. CDR3 DNA: TGTGCCAGCAGTTACCCGAGGGTGGGTGAGCAGTTCTTC. Encoded protein: CASSYPRVGEQFF.

This clonotype was seen ten or more times. The chain couples TRBV7-2 to TRBJ2-6, with 7 nucleotides matching TRBD2. Germline CDR1 reads SGHTA; CDR2 reads FQGNSA. The CDR3 contains 16 residues. After removal of 3 bases from V and 0 bases from J, the junction contained 2 bases not matched to a gene. The CDR3 nucleotides are TGTGCCAGCAGCTTGACGGGGGGCTCTGGGGCCAACGTCCTGACTTTC. Translation: CASSLTGGSGANVLTF.

This clonotype was recorded at least ten times. The rearrangement links TRBV7-6 to TRBJ1-4; D unclear. This CDR3 spans 12 amino acids. V was clipped by 8 bases and J by 5 bases, with 9 bases between them. CDR1 is SGHVS and CDR2 is FNYEAQ in the germline V gene. The DNA of the CDR3 is TGTGCCAGCCGGCAGATAAATGAAAAACTGTTTTTT. It encodes CASRQINEKLFF.

Only a few counts were recorded for this clonotype. The gene calls are TRBV20-1 and TRBJ2-7; TRBD1 is a possible D gene (7 bases). The V gene's germline CDR1 is DFQATT and CDR2 SNEGSKA (reference sequence). Trimming removed 1 base at V and 4 bases at J, with 11 bases between. This CDR3 is built from 13 residues. CDR3 loop: CSARGGTAYEQYF. The CDR3 DNA is TGCAGTGCTAGAGGCGGGACAGCATACGAGCAGTACTTC.

This clonotype was observed a handful of times. V gene TRBV20-1 combines with J gene TRBJ2-1; 11 bases are shared with TRBD2. Germline V gene sequence: CDR1 DFQATT, CDR2 SNEGSKA (reference sequence). V was clipped by 4 bases and J by 3 bases; unmatched bases: 11. The CDR3 spans 17 residues. CDR3 nucleotide sequence: TGCAGTGCTATAAGCGGGCTAGCGGGGGGACTCTACAATGAGCAGTTCTTC. The encoded protein is CSAISGLAGGLYNEQFF.

The CDR3 nucleotides are TGCGCCAGCAGCTCGGAAGGGTCCTTGCTAACCTACGAGCAGTACTTC. Residues: CASSSEGSLLTYEQYF. The chain combines TRBV5-1 with TRBJ2-7; D is unresolved. Germline V gives CDR1 SGHRS, CDR2 YFSETQ. The CDR3 is made up of 16 amino acids. The V end was cut by 3 bases, the J end by 2 bases, with 18 bases between. The variable domain in full, completed from reference TRBV5-1 and TRBJ2-7, reads KAGVTQTPRYLIKTRGQQVTLSCSPISGHRSVSWYQQTPGQGLQFLFEYFSETQRNKGNFPGRFSGRQFSNSRSEMNVSTLELGDSALYLCASSSEGSLLTYEQYFGPGTRLTVT.

This clonotype was seen only a few times. The chain uses TRBV5-1 and TRBJ1-4; D possibly corresponds to TRBD1 (5 bases). Trimming stripped 2 bases from V and 8 bases from J, with 13 bases between. The CDR3 is made up of 14 amino acids. Germline CDR1 reads SGHRS; CDR2 reads YFSETQ. CDR3 in DNA: TGCGCCAGCAGCTTTGGAGGGGTTGGGGAAAAACTGTTTTTT. Protein: CASSFGGVGEKLFF.

The chain joins TRBV20-1 to TRBJ1-1, with D tentatively TRBD1 (5 bases). There are 14 residues in the CDR3. Germline lookup yields CDR1 DFQATT and CDR2 SNEGSKA (reference sequence). V was clipped by 0 bases and J by 4 bases, with 12 bases between them. In DNA form, the CDR3 reads TGCAGTGCTAGAGATCAGGGAAAGACCACTGAAGCTTTCTTT. Protein: CSARDQGKTTEAFF.

This clonotype was observed many times. V is TRBV5-1 and J is TRBJ2-3; 10 nucleotides line up with TRBD1. This CDR3 has 16 amino acids. The V gene end was trimmed by 4 bases and the J gene end by 2 bases; junction bases not matched to a gene: 7. Germline CDR1 is SGHRS and CDR2 is YFSETQ. CDR3 residues: CASSVTGGEYTDTQYF. The CDR3 DNA is TGCGCCAGCAGCGTGACAGGGGGCGAGTACACAGATACGCAGTATTTT.

The rearrangement links TRBV27 to TRBJ2-7; unclear D gene. Germline CDR1 MNHEY, CDR2 SMNVEV (reference sequence). The CDR3 sequence is 13 residues long. Trimming shortened V by 4 bases and J by 3 bases, and 10 bases separated the two germline ends. Here the CDR3 DNA reads TGTGCCAGCAGTTCTTTCCCTAACTACGAGCAGTACTTC. This gives the protein CASSSFPNYEQYF.